The TCR beta chain described here comes from a study of technical replicates of blood from several donors (dated by TCRdb to 2016 to 2017). Clipping removes 4 bases from V and 6 bases from J, with 9 as the unmatched junction base count. CDR1 and CDR2, per the germline V gene (reference sequence), are MNHEY and SMNVEV. From cysteine to phenylalanine, the CDR3 is 18 amino acids long. Only the CDR3 DNA is retained, 54 bases long and in frame from the first base. Library method: the immunoSEQ multiplex PCR assay. The table comes from immuneACCESS by way of TCRdb, which keeps in-frame sequences with V and J called. Part of the clones is missing from these tables; in studies checked, under half for an unresolved V gene and the rest for unknown reasons. In all, the sample holds roughly 90,000 clones, and 90% to 96% of those were seen once. The biggest ten clones account for about 0.38% of the sample. In regard to this clone: Its recognized antigen is unknown. Base qualities were left out, and no much larger clone turns up one base away.

Sequencing was performed on T cells isolated from PBMCs. The V and J segments used are TRBV27 and TRBJ2-2, with TRBD2 identical over 15 junction bases. This clonotype was obtained from a human donor in good health. CDR3 region: CASSSGLAGGTAAGELFF. The DNA sequence is as follows: TGTGCCAGCAGTTCGGGACTAGCGGGAGGAACCGCCGCCGGGGAGCTGTTTTTT.